This T cell receptor beta chain was obtained from a study of OX40 agonist ivuxolimab in advanced cancers. The CDR3 runs 16 residues. Germline V gene data show CDR1 as MNHNS and CDR2 as SASEGT. Germline trimming cut 3 bases from V and 3 bases from J; bases unmatched to any gene: 8. Sequenced by immunoSEQ multiplex PCR; TCRdb stores in-frame clones only, minus some. The table includes about 98,000 clones, approximately 93% detected once. The source of this sequence is an adult with an advanced solid tumor such as melanoma, head and neck, liver or kidney cancer. The sample here was CD4+ or CD8+ T cells sorted from blood, taken in a trial of the OX40 agonist ivuxolimab. The chain couples TRBV6-1 to TRBJ2-3; 8 bases line up with TRBD1. In nucleotides, the CDR3 is TGTGCCAGCAGTGACCGCAGGGGGCTGGGTACAGATACGCAGTATTTT. It translates to CASSDRRGLGTDTQYF.